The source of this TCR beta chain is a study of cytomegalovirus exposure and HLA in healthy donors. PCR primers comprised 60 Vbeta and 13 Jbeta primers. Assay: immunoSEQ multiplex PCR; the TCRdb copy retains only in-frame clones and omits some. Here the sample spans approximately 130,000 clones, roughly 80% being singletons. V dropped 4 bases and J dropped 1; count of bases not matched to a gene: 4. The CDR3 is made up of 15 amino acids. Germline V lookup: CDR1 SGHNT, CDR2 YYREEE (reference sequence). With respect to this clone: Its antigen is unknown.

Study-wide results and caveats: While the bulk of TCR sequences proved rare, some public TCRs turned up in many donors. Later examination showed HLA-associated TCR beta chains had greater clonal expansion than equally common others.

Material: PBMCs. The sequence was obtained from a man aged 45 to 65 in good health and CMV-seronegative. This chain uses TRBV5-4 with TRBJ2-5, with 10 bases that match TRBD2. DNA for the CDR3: TGTGCCAGCAGCCATAAGCGGGAGGGCCAAGAGACCCAGTACTTC. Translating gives CASSHKREGQETQYF.